Shown below are 21 T cell receptor beta chains from a single sample sequenced in a study of CD8+ T cells in alopecia areata. Following RNA extraction, reverse transcription yielded cDNA that acted as the sequencing template. The table came from immunoSEQ multiplex PCR; TCRdb's copy has only in-frame clones and leaves some out. The sample consists of some 200,000 clones, roughly three fifths of them appearing once. Sample: CD8+ T cells sorted from blood. The receptors were gathered from a human donor in good health.

The chain is built from TRBV6-5 and TRBJ2-7, with no clear D. Between the trimmed V and J ends, which lost 0 bases and 4 bases, there was a span of 16 bases. Per the germline V gene, CDR1 is MNHEY and CDR2 is SVGAGI. The CDR3 runs to 16 residues. The CDR3 reads CASSYSKSQTLYEQYF. In nucleotides, the CDR3 is TGTGCCAGCAGTTACTCGAAGTCGCAGACATTGTACGAGCAGTACTTC.

This chain connects TRBV28 to TRBJ2-3; D is possibly TRBD1 or TRBD2 (6 bases each). Trimming took off 1 base at V and 0 bases at J, with 11 bases between the two ends. This CDR3 has 16 residues. Germline V gene data show CDR1 as MDHEN and CDR2 as SYDVKM. This chain's CDR3 is CASSLFGGLSTDTQYF. CDR3 nucleotide sequence: TGTGCCAGCAGTTTATTTGGGGGGCTGAGCACAGATACGCAGTATTTT.

This chain links TRBV7-6 with TRBJ2-7; D tentatively reads TRBD1 or TRBD2 (5 bases each). Trimming pared 0 bases from V and 2 bases from J, leaving 11 bases between. From germline, CDR1 is SGHVS and CDR2 FNYEAQ. CDR3 length: 15 residues. CDR3 in amino acids: CASSLARDGAYEQYF. The CDR3 DNA reads TGTGCCAGCAGCTTAGCAAGGGACGGCGCCTACGAGCAGTACTTC.

The rearrangement uses TRBV27 and TRBJ2-4; 7 bases are shared with TRBD1. Germline V lookup: CDR1 MNHEY, CDR2 SMNVEV (reference sequence). Trimming cost V 3 bases and J 1 base; bases outside gene matches: 3. The CDR3 spans 15 residues. CDR3 region: CASSFTGDAKNIQYF. Here the CDR3 DNA reads TGTGCCAGCAGTTTTACAGGGGACGCCAAAAACATTCAGTACTTC.

The table lists this clone with a few counts. The chain combines TRBV5-1 with TRBJ2-1, with 12 positions matching TRBD2. J was trimmed by 4 bases and V by 4 bases; bases with no gene match: 3. The CDR3 runs 15 residues. Germline CDR1 is SGHRS and CDR2 is YFSETQ. The chain's CDR3 is CASSGGLAGYNEQFF. For the CDR3, the DNA is TGCGCCAGCAGCGGAGGACTAGCGGGGTACAATGAGCAGTTCTTC.

This rearrangement joins TRBV29-1 to TRBJ1-1; 8 nucleotides align to TRBD1. The CDR3 contains 13 residues. Germline V lookup: CDR1 SQVTM, CDR2 ANQGSEA. Trimming cost V 3 bases and J 2 bases; bases outside gene matches: 2. In DNA form, the CDR3 reads TGCAGCGTTGAGACAGGGGTAAACACTGAAGCTTTCTTT. As protein: CSVETGVNTEAFF.

This clone is a singleton in its sample. The V call is TRBV7-9, the J call TRBJ1-2, with D uncertain. The germline V and J ends were trimmed by 5 bases and 2 bases, with 12 bases remaining between them. The CDR3 has 14 residues. The germline V gene has CDR1 SEHNR and CDR2 FQNEAQ (reference sequence). The CDR3 sequence is CASSDRGMNYGYTF. CDR3 DNA: TGTGCCAGCAGCGACCGAGGGATGAACTATGGCTACACCTTC.

The chain recombines TRBV13 with TRBJ1-1, with 10 bases aligning to TRBD1. CDR3 length: 15 residues. With 4 bases clipped from V and 1 base from J, the junction kept 3 bases outside the gene matches. Looked up from germline, CDR1 is PRHDT and CDR2 is FYEKMQ (reference sequence). The CDR3 reads CASSWGTGENTEAFF. In DNA form, the CDR3 reads TGTGCCAGCAGCTGGGGGACAGGGGAGAACACTGAAGCTTTCTTT.

This clone was counted only a few times. The chain joins TRBV13 to TRBJ1-2; 8 bases line up with TRBD1. The germline V gene encodes CDR1 PRHDT and CDR2 FYEKMQ (reference sequence). This CDR3 is built from 14 residues. With 5 bases clipped from V and 5 bases from J, the junction kept 7 bases outside the gene matches. The CDR3 DNA is TGTGCCAGCAGCCCGGACAGGGACCTATATGGCTACACCTTC. As protein: CASSPDRDLYGYTF.

The chain has TRBV5-6 and TRBJ2-1; D is ambiguous. The ends were cut back, 4 bases at V and 7 bases at J, with 9 bases in the middle. Germline values: CDR1 SGHDT, CDR2 YYEEEE. CDR3 length equals 12 residues. For the CDR3, the DNA is TGTGCCAGCAGCGCTGGGCAGAATGAGCAGTTCTTC. Its protein is CASSAGQNEQFF.

This clone showed up just a few times. The chain carries TRBV27 and TRBJ2-1, with D possibly matching TRBD1 (6 bases). The CDR3 covers 14 residues. The V end lost 3 bases, the J end lost 7 bases, and 13 bases lay between the germline ends. CDR1 and CDR2 (germline): MNHEY, SMNVEV (reference sequence). Written as DNA, the CDR3 is TGTGCCAGCAGTTTGACAGGATGGGTAAATGAGCAGTTCTTC. Translated, it gives CASSLTGWVNEQFF.

V and J are TRBV7-8 and TRBJ2-7; D is tentatively TRBD1 or TRBD2 (6 bases each). This CDR3 spans 15 amino acids. V lost 3 bases, J lost 0 bases, and 12 bases lay in between. Germline V CDR1 and CDR2: SGHVS, FQNEAQ. The CDR3 loop is CASSLWGASSYEQYF. DNA for the CDR3: TGTGCCAGCAGCTTGTGGGGGGCGAGCTCCTACGAGCAGTACTTC. The variable domain in full, with the rest retrieved from reference TRBV7-8 and TRBJ2-7, is GAGVSQSPRYKVAKRGQDVALRCDPISGHVSLFWYQQALGQGPEFLTYFQNEAQLDKSGLPSDRFFAERPEGSVSTLKIQRTQQEDSAVYLCASSLWGASSYEQYFGPGTRLTVT.

This chain connects TRBV5-6 to TRBJ2-7, with no clear D. The CDR3 covers 13 residues. In germline, CDR1 is SGHDT, CDR2 YYEEEE. V lost 4 bases, J lost 0 bases, and 8 bases lay in between. The CDR3 spells CASSVGDSYEQYF. In DNA, the CDR3 is TGTGCCAGCAGCGTTGGCGACTCCTACGAGCAGTACTTC.

J is TRBJ2-5 and V is TRBV30; D remains unclear. The DNA end is a closer match to TRBJ2-7, so the J assignment may be wrong. Germline CDR1 reads GTSNPN; CDR2 reads SVGIG (reference sequence). This CDR3 contains 11 residues. The CDR3 coding sequence is TGTGCCTGGAGTGTGGGAAGCGAGCAGTACTTC. Its protein product is CAWSVGSEQYF.

The chain joins TRBV2 to TRBJ2-1; 15 nucleotides match TRBD2. The CDR3 has 17 amino acids. Germline-derived CDR1 and CDR2 are SNHLY and FYNNEI. The V segment lost 8 bases and the J segment 4 bases; nucleotides outside the gene matches: 9. CDR3 coding DNA: TGTGCCAGCGAGGGGACTAGCGGGGGGAAAGGGTACAATGAGCAGTTCTTC. The encoded protein is CASEGTSGGKGYNEQFF.

This clone was seen only a few times. The V gene is TRBV30, the J gene TRBJ2-5, with TRBD1 matching over 7 bases. This CDR3 is built from 17 residues. Per the germline V gene, CDR1 is GTSNPN and CDR2 is SVGIG (reference sequence). V lost 4 bases to trimming and J lost 1 base; unmatched junction nucleotides: 15. The CDR3, as DNA: TGTGCCTGGACCCTTAGGGGGTGGGGACAGACCCAAGAGACCCAGTACTTC. It specifies CAWTLRGWGQTQETQYF.

The chain joins TRBV7-9 to TRBJ2-5; 11 bases fit TRBD1. Germline assignment: CDR1 SEHNR and CDR2 FQNEAQ (reference sequence). The length of the CDR3 is 16 residues. V gave up 2 bases and J gave up 4 bases; unmatched junction bases: 6. CDR3 DNA: TGTGCCAGCAGCTTAATTGGGACAGGGGGGAGAGAGACCCAGTACTTC. Its protein is CASSLIGTGGRETQYF.

This clone occurred once. One end of the junction fails to match germline, which may point to a read error. The chain is built from TRBV4-1 and TRBJ2-7; D tentatively reads TRBD1 or TRBD2 (5 bases each). The CDR3 is made up of 13 amino acids. Germline assignment: CDR1 MGHRA and CDR2 YSYEKL. In DNA form, the CDR3 reads TGCGCCAGCAGCCCTTGGGACGGTTACGAGCAATACTTC. Protein: CASSPWDGYEQYF.

The rearrangement uses TRBV11-2 and TRBJ2-2; no definite D call. The CDR3 loop spans 11 amino acids. CDR1 and CDR2 from the germline V gene are SGHAT and FQNNGV. V was pared by 10 bases and J by 6 bases, with 9 bases between. CDR3 residues: CATLRPGELFF. The CDR3 bases are TGTGCCACCCTCCGCCCCGGGGAGCTGTTTTTT.

The V and J genes are TRBV5-6 and TRBJ2-5; 8 bases line up with TRBD2. The germline gives CDR1 SGHDT, CDR2 YYEEEE. The V and J ends lost 4 bases and 2 bases, in that order; junction bases with no gene match: 4. The CDR3 contains 14 residues. The chain's CDR3 is CASSPGGLQETQYF. CDR3 nucleotide sequence: TGTGCCAGCAGCCCGGGGGGGCTACAAGAGACCCAGTACTTC.

This clone was picked up one time. CDR3 coding DNA: TGCGCCAGCAGCCAAGATAGTAGTACTAGCGGGCAAGAGACCCAGTACTTC. It encodes CASSQDSSTSGQETQYF. This chain links TRBV4-1 with TRBJ2-5, with 9 bases matching TRBD2. This CDR3 has 17 amino acids. V lost 0 bases and J lost 2; bases outside the gene matches: 7. Germline lookup yields CDR1 MGHRA and CDR2 YSYEKL.